These 18 T cell receptor beta chains share one sample of origin, sequenced in a study of blood T cell repertoires in COVID-19. Profiled with immunoSEQ multiplex PCR; TCRdb holds only in-frame clones, not every one. Seen here are 160,000 or so clones, approximately 80% observed once, and the top ten hold over 10%. Sequenced material: peripheral blood. The origin of the receptors is a man aged 65-85 years who had recovered from COVID-19.

The chain uses TRBV5-4 and TRBJ1-1; no definite D call. V was trimmed by 4 bases and J by 3 bases, leaving 16 bases between them. The germline V gene has CDR1 SGHNT and CDR2 YYREEE (reference sequence). There are 15 residues in the CDR3. Written as DNA, the CDR3 is TGTGCCAGCAGCCCCGCGACTTATTTGGACACTGAAGCTTTCTTT. This sequence encodes CASSPATYLDTEAFF.

The chain recombines TRBV29-1 with TRBJ1-1, with unresolved D. The ends were cut back, 6 bases at V and 3 bases at J, with 14 bases in the middle. This CDR3 is built from 13 residues. Germline CDR1 reads SQVTM; CDR2 reads ANQGSEA. The CDR3 loop is CSVRQDSDTEAFF. The CDR3 bases are TGCAGCGTCCGCCAGGATTCGGACACTGAAGCTTTCTTT.

The chain joins TRBV3-1 (or the pseudogene TRBV3-2) to TRBJ2-1, with TRBD2 as a possible D gene (6 bases). CDR3 length equals 16 residues. CDR1 is LGHDT, CDR2 YNNKEL, per germline (reference sequence). V lost 4 bases to trimming and J lost 2 bases, with 15 bases between them. CDR3 loop: CASSPLNSGAYNEQFF. The CDR3 region has the DNA TGTGCCAGCAGCCCATTAAATAGCGGAGCCTACAATGAGCAGTTCTTC.

The chain joins TRBV28 to TRBJ1-1, with D possibly being TRBD1 (6 bases). The germline V gene has CDR1 MDHEN and CDR2 SYDVKM. This CDR3 spans 14 amino acids. The ends were cut back, 7 bases at V and 2 bases at J, with 14 bases in the middle. The CDR3 loop reads CASKEGGRNTEAFF. CDR3 sequence (DNA): TGTGCCAGCAAAGAGGGGGGGAGAAACACTGAAGCTTTCTTT.

The V and J genes are TRBV9 and TRBJ2-7; 8 bases align to TRBD1. V gave up 3 bases and J gave up 2 bases; unmatched junction bases: 7. Germline CDR1 SGDLS, CDR2 YYNGEE. The length of the CDR3 is 15 residues. The CDR3 sequence is CASSAPGTGPYEQYF. Written as DNA, the CDR3 is TGTGCCAGCAGCGCCCCCGGGACAGGCCCCTACGAGCAGTACTTC.

The chain has TRBV6-2 or TRBV6-3 and TRBJ2-7, with 13 bases fitting TRBD2. Germline-derived CDR1 and CDR2 are MNHEY and SVGEGT. V lost 5 bases and J lost 7; bases outside the gene matches: 8. This CDR3 is 15 amino acids long. DNA for the CDR3: TGTGCCAGCAGTGCGGGACTAGCGGGATCCGGGGAGCAGTACTTC. Protein sequence: CASSAGLAGSGEQYF.

In this sample, this clone turned up a few times. The genes are TRBV2 and TRBJ1-1; D remains ambiguous. The germline CDR1 and CDR2 sequences are SNHLY and FYNNEI. Trimming shortened V by 10 bases and J by 6 bases, and 12 bases separated the two germline ends. The CDR3 sequence is 11 residues long. The CDR3 bases are TGTGCCATCCCGACTAGGGCTGAAGCTTTCTTT. Protein sequence: CAIPTRAEAFF.

The chain couples TRBV30 to TRBJ1-1; D perhaps matches TRBD1 (5 bases). Trimming cost V 2 bases and J 1 base, with 11 bases left between them. The germline gives CDR1 GTSNPN, CDR2 SVGIG (reference sequence). This CDR3 is built from 14 residues. Written as DNA, the CDR3 is TGTGCCTGGAGTCAGGGTATCAGGAACACTGAAGCTTTCTTT. Its translation is CAWSQGIRNTEAFF.

The rearrangement links TRBV7-9 to TRBJ2-3; 10 bases align to TRBD2. This CDR3 has 15 amino acids. V gave up 5 bases and J gave up 4 bases; unmatched junction bases: 6. The germline gives CDR1 SEHNR, CDR2 FQNEAQ (reference sequence). The CDR3 bases are TGTGCCAGCAGCCAGCTAGCGGGAGTCCCAGATACGCAGTATTTT. It specifies CASSQLAGVPDTQYF.

V and J are TRBV7-9 and TRBJ2-2, with 7 nucleotides matching TRBD2. The CDR3 has 15 residues. The germline V gene encodes CDR1 SEHNR and CDR2 FQNEAQ (reference sequence). Unmatched junction bases numbered 8, after V lost 7 bases and J lost 3 bases. The CDR3 loop reads CASTVAGSYTGELFF. DNA of the CDR3: TGTGCCAGCACCGTAGCGGGTTCGTACACCGGGGAGCTGTTTTTT.

V is TRBV29-1 and J is TRBJ2-7; 7 positions agree with TRBD2. The junction had 10 bases not matched to a gene; V was cut back by 5 bases and J by 3 bases. The CDR3 runs 14 residues. Germline V CDR1 and CDR2: SQVTM, ANQGSEA. The CDR3 DNA is TGCAGCGTTAGGGCGGGAGAGACCCTCTACGAGCAGTACTTC. It translates to CSVRAGETLYEQYF.

The V and J genes are TRBV27 and TRBJ2-1; 9 bases are shared with TRBD2. From germline, CDR1 is MNHEY and CDR2 SMNVEV (reference sequence). The CDR3 loop spans 15 amino acids. V lost 6 bases and J lost 0; bases outside the gene matches: 3. As DNA, the CDR3 is TGTGCCAGCAGACGGACTAGCGCCTCCTACAATGAGCAGTTCTTC. As protein: CASRRTSASYNEQFF.

This clone turned up a few times. The chain is built from TRBV2 and TRBJ1-2; 8 bases fit TRBD1. This CDR3 is built from 14 residues. The J segment lost 4 bases and the V segment lost 5 bases, leaving 6 bases of the junction unmatched. The germline CDR1 and CDR2 sequences are SNHLY and FYNNEI. This CDR3 is CASSYGQGTYGYTF. CDR3 bases: TGTGCCAGCAGTTACGGACAGGGCACCTATGGCTACACCTTC.

A single count supports this clone. The CDR3: CASRKPGHQRRTDTQYF. The CDR3 nucleotides are TGTGCCAGCAGAAAACCGGGACACCAGAGGAGGACAGATACGCAGTATTTT. V usage is TRBV11-2 and J usage is TRBJ2-3; tentative D call: TRBD1 (6 bases). V gave up 6 bases and J gave up 3 bases, with 22 bases separating them. The CDR3 has 17 amino acids. Germline CDR1 reads SGHAT; CDR2 reads FQNNGV. The full variable domain, its missing parts supplied by reference TRBV11-2 and TRBJ2-3, is EAGVAQSPRYKIIEKRQSVAFWCNPISGHATLYWYQQILGQGPKLLIQFQNNGVVDDSQLPKDRFSAERLKGVDSTLKIQPAKLEDSAVYLCASRKPGHQRRTDTQYFGPGTRLTVL.

This clone was recorded at least ten times. The chain couples TRBV5-4 to TRBJ2-7; 14 nucleotides align to TRBD2. The CDR3 extends over 15 amino acids. Germline CDR1 SGHNT, CDR2 YYREEE (reference sequence). The V gene end was trimmed by 4 bases and the J gene end by 7 bases; junction bases not matched to a gene: 7. The CDR3 is CASSPGTSGSREQYF. CDR3 DNA: TGTGCCAGCAGCCCCGGGACTAGCGGGAGTAGGGAGCAGTACTTC. The full variable domain, rest sourced from reference TRBV5-4 and TRBJ2-7, is ETGVTQSPTHLIKTRGQQVTLRCSSQSGHNTVSWYQQALGQGPQFIFQYYREEENGRGNFPPRFSGLQFPNYSSELNVNALELDDSALYLCASSPGTSGSREQYFGPGTRLTVT.

This chain joins TRBV7-2 and TRBJ2-5; a weak D match, TRBD2 (5 bases). There are 14 residues in the CDR3. Germline V CDR1 and CDR2: SGHTA, FQGNSA. The ends were cut back, 5 bases at V and 3 bases at J, with 13 bases in the middle. CDR3 bases: TGTGCCAGCAGCCAAGAACTAGTGAAAGAGACCCAGTACTTC. As protein: CASSQELVKETQYF.

The rearrangement links TRBV5-1 to TRBJ2-4; D is uncertain. This CDR3 is 11 amino acids long. Germline CDR1 reads SGHRS; CDR2 reads YFSETQ. Trimming cost V 4 bases and J 12 bases, with 11 bases left between them. In DNA, the CDR3 is TGCGCCAGCAGCGACTCGCAGTCTCAGTACTTC. Its protein product is CASSDSQSQYF.

The gene calls are TRBV14 and TRBJ1-2; D is ambiguous. The CDR3 loop spans 13 amino acids. With 4 bases removed from V and 2 bases from J, the gap between germline ends came to 8 bases. Germline loops: CDR1 SGHDN, CDR2 FVKESK. The CDR3 DNA sequence: TGTGCCAGCAGCCCCGACACGAACTATGGCTACACCTTC. Its protein is CASSPDTNYGYTF. Together with reference TRBV14 and TRBJ1-2, the CDR3 gives the full variable domain: EAGVTQFPSHSVIEKGQTVTLRCDPISGHDNLYWYRRVMGKEIKFLLHFVKESKQDESGMPNNRFLAERTGGTYSTLKVQPAELEDSGVYFCASSPDTNYGYTFGSGTRLTVV.